This entry lists 5 T cell receptor beta chains sequenced from one sample in a study of T cells in narcolepsy. TCRdb keeps only in-frame clones here, not all; method: immunoSEQ multiplex PCR. The sample has roughly 38,000 clones, about 85% seen once. The sequenced material came from CD45RA- memory CD4+ T cells from PBMCs. These receptors originate from a human donor with narcolepsy.

The genes are TRBV7-9 and TRBJ2-7; TRBD2 matches at 7 bases. This CDR3 spans 13 amino acids. Germline lookup yields CDR1 SEHNR and CDR2 FQNEAQ (reference sequence). Losses at the gene ends were 0 bases for V and 4 bases for J; bases not matched to a gene: 0. As DNA, the CDR3 is TGTGCCAGCAGCTTAGCGGGGGGGTACGAGCAGTACTTC. It is translated as CASSLAGGYEQYF.

The chain is built from TRBV9 and TRBJ1-6; D gene uncertain. The CDR3 totals 15 residues. Germline CDR1 reads SGDLS; CDR2 reads YYNGEE. Trimming stripped 0 bases from V and 10 bases from J, with 14 bases between. For the CDR3, the DNA is TGTGCCAGCAGCGTAGAGGCCGATCCTAGATCACCCCTCCACTTT. This translates into CASSVEADPRSPLHF.

CDR3 amino acids: CAWRTQGVGQPQHF. The CDR3 nucleotides read TGTGCCTGGAGGACTCAGGGGGTGGGTCAGCCCCAGCATTTT. This chain links TRBV30 with TRBJ1-5; the match to TRBD1 covers 7 bases. Germline trimming cut 3 bases from V and 6 bases from J; bases unmatched to any gene: 8. The V gene's germline CDR1 is GTSNPN and CDR2 SVGIG (reference sequence). The CDR3 has 14 residues.

This chain links TRBV21-1 with TRBJ1-2; the listed D gene, TRBD1, was not tested against the DNA. TRBV21-1 is flagged as a pseudogene. This CDR3 comprises 16 residues. The CDR3 loop is CASSKEPADRAYGYTF. CDR3 bases: TGTGCCAGCAGCAAAGAACCGGCGGACAGGGCCTATGGCTACACCTTC.

The DNA for the CDR3 is TGTGCCAGCAGCCGGAAGGGGGCCAACTACGAGCAGTACTTC. This sequence encodes CASSRKGANYEQYF. The chain combines TRBV6-4 with TRBJ2-7; 7 bases align to TRBD1. The CDR3 totals 14 residues. V was pared by 6 bases and J by 3 bases, with 8 bases of the junction left unmatched. The germline V gene encodes CDR1 MRHNA and CDR2 SNTAGT.